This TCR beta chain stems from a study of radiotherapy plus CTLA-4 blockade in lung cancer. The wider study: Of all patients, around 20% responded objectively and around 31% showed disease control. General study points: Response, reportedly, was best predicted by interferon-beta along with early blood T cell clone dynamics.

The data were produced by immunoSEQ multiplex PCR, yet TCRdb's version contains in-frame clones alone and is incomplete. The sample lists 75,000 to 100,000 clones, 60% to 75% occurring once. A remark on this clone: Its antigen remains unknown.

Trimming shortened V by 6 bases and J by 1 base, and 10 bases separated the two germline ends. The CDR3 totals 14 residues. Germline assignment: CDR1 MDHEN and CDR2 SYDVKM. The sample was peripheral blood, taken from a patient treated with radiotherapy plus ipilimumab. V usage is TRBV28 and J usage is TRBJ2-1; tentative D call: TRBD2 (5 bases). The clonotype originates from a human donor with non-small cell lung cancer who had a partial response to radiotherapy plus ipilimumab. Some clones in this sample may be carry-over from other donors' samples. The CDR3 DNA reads TGTGCCAGCAGGCGCGGCGGGTCCTACAATGAGCAGTTCTTC. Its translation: CASRRGGSYNEQFF.